This T cell receptor (beta chain) came from a study of shared clonotypes between healthy human individuals. About the study: Each donor's CD8 memory used one plate, CD8 naive two, each CD4 subset three.

The CDR3 totals 13 residues. Germline CDR1 reads SGHDT; CDR2 reads YYEEEE. Trimming cost V 4 bases and J 0 bases, with 8 bases left between them. Profiled with immunoSEQ multiplex PCR; TCRdb holds only in-frame clones, not every one. The sample holds millions of clones, roughly 94% seen once. Findings of the study overall: Unshared clonotypes carried lower generation probabilities than those common to all four donors. Sequencing depth was expected to affect clonotype sharing among donors.

CD45RO-negative, CCR7-positively selected cells formed the naive CD8 fraction, excluding terminally differentiated effector memory CD45RA+ cells. On this clone: Its target is not known.

The TCR originated in a man aged 18 to 35 in good health. The source material was naive CD8+ T cells sorted from blood. The chain is built from TRBV5-6 and TRBJ2-7, with unresolved D. The CDR3 loop is CASSKGSSYEQYF. The CDR3 nucleotides are TGTGCCAGCAGCAAAGGAAGCTCCTACGAGCAGTACTTC.